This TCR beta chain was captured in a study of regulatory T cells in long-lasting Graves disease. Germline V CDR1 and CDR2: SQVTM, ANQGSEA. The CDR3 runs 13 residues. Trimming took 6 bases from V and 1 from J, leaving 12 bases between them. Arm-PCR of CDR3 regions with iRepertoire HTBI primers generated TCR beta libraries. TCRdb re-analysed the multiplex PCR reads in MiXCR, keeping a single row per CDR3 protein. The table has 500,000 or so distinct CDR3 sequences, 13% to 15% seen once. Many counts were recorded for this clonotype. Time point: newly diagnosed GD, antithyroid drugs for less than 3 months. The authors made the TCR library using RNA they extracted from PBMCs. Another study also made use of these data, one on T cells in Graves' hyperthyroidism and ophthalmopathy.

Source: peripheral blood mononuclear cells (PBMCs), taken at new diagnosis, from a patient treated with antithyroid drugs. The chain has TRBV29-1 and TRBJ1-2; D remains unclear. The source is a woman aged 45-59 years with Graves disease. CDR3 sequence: CSVAPRLNYGYTF. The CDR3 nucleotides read TGCAGCGTAGCCCCCCGCCTTAACTATGGCTACACCTTC.